The 25 T cell receptor beta chains in this list originate from one sample, sequenced in a study of beta chain features in type 1 diabetes (dated by TCRdb to the late 2010s). Receptors were amplified or captured by the immunoSEQ multiplex PCR assay. The entire amount of isolated RNA was reverse transcribed using the High Capacity cDNA Reverse Transcription Kit, so the sequenced TCRB transcripts were expressed ones. The table was pulled from immuneACCESS by TCRdb, which kept in-frame rearrangements only. Such tables lose some clones; where checked, under half of the loss comes from unresolved V genes, and the rest has no known cause. This sample is represented by just over 450,000 clones; about 29% of them were singletons. Almost 0.065% of the sample is taken by the ten largest. The source material was naive CD4+ T cells from blood. Interpreted using the paper, the cell subset or site label stands for: true naive CD4+ T cells. These TCRs come from a man aged 18 to 29 in good health.

V gene TRBV4-1 combines with J gene TRBJ2-5; TRBD1 is a possible D gene (6 bases). V lost 0 bases, J lost 2 bases, and 10 bases lay in between. There are 15 residues in the CDR3. The germline V gene encodes CDR1 MGHRA and CDR2 YSYEKL. Here the CDR3 DNA reads TGCGCCAGCAGCCAAGAGGGACACCGTCAAGAGACCCAGTACTTC. Translation gives CASSQEGHRQETQYF.

This clone was counted between two and nine times. The CDR3 region has the DNA TGCAGCGTTGATCTGGACACCCACCAAGAGACCCAGTACTTC. Its translation: CSVDLDTHQETQYF. This chain joins TRBV29-1 and TRBJ2-5, with D maybe TRBD1 (5 bases). Germline-derived CDR1 and CDR2 are SQVTM and ANQGSEA. V lost 3 bases and J lost 0, with 11 bases in between. This CDR3 is 14 amino acids long.

This clone was counted only a few times. This sequence joins TRBV7-2 and TRBJ2-3, with 8 bases identical to TRBD2. The germline CDR1 and CDR2 sequences are SGHTA and FQGNSA. V was clipped by 4 bases and J by 4 bases; unmatched bases: 16. The CDR3 runs 18 residues. The CDR3 is CASSYPGGSGRFADTQYF. Here the CDR3 DNA reads TGTGCCAGCAGCTACCCTGGGGGGAGCGGGAGATTCGCAGATACGCAGTATTTT.

Only a few counts were recorded for this clone. V gene TRBV7-3 combines with J gene TRBJ2-5; a weak D match, TRBD1 (6 bases). CDR1 SGHTA and CDR2 FQGTGA come from the germline V gene. V lost 5 bases to trimming and J lost 1 base, with 8 bases between them. The CDR3 has 13 residues. CDR3 sequence reads: CASSRDTQETQYF. DNA of the CDR3: TGTGCCAGCAGCAGGGACACCCAAGAGACCCAGTACTTC.

J is TRBJ2-1 and V is TRBV5-1; 7 nucleotides agree with TRBD2. The CDR3 sequence is 15 residues long. V lost 6 bases to trimming and J lost 0 bases; unmatched junction nucleotides: 6. Germline CDR1 reads SGHRS; CDR2 reads YFSETQ. CDR3 protein: CASKTSVSSYNEQFF. CDR3 DNA: TGCGCCAGCAAAACTAGCGTAAGCTCCTACAATGAGCAGTTCTTC.

This sequence joins TRBV6-6 and TRBJ2-7; 12 bases fit TRBD2. J lost 3 bases, V lost 7 bases, and 7 bases had no gene match. Germline CDR1 is MNHNY and CDR2 is SVGAGI (reference sequence). This CDR3 has 15 amino acids. As DNA, the CDR3 is TGTGCCAGCATGTTACTAGCGGGAGGCATCTACGAGCAGTACTTC. This sequence encodes CASMLLAGGIYEQYF.

This clone has a handful of counts. The chain has TRBV27 and TRBJ2-3, with D possibly matching TRBD2 (6 bases). Trimming took 5 bases from V and 2 from J, leaving 11 bases between them. The CDR3 totals 14 residues. Germline V gene data show CDR1 as MNHEY and CDR2 as SMNVEV (reference sequence). CDR3 sequence: CASSVRDSTDTQYF. The DNA of the CDR3 is TGTGCCAGCAGTGTCCGGGACTCCACAGATACGCAGTATTTT.

The chain employs TRBV4-1 and TRBJ2-5, with a weak D call TRBD1 (8 bases). V lost 0 bases to trimming and J lost 5 bases, with 16 bases between them. The CDR3 is 16 residues long. Per germline, CDR1 MGHRA and CDR2 YSYEKL. CDR3 protein: CASSQDTTGEGETQYF. The DNA of the CDR3 is TGCGCCAGCAGCCAAGATACGACAGGGGAGGGCGAGACCCAGTACTTC.

The CDR3 DNA follows: TGTGCCAGCAGCTCCAAGGGAGGGAGCGGAAAACTGTTTTTT. Its protein is CASSSKGGSGKLFF. The chain is built from TRBV7-2 and TRBJ1-4; D is undetermined. Deletions cut 4 bases from V and 10 bases from J, with 16 bases between. The CDR3 loop spans 14 amino acids. Germline-derived CDR1 and CDR2 are SGHTA and FQGNSA.

The chain links TRBV25-1 to TRBJ2-6; TRBD1 agrees at 9 bases. CDR1 is MGHDK and CDR2 is SYGVNS in the germline V gene. V dropped 3 bases and J dropped 0; count of bases not matched to a gene: 6. This CDR3 region has 18 residues. CDR3 in DNA: TGTGCCAGCAGTGAGCCGGGACAGGGCTTCTCTGGGGCCAACGTCCTGACTTTC. Translated, it gives CASSEPGQGFSGANVLTF.

The chain uses TRBV9 and TRBJ2-3; 9 positions match TRBD2. The CDR3 consists of 16 residues. Germline V CDR1 and CDR2: SGDLS, YYNGEE. After removal of 4 bases from V and 0 bases from J, the junction contained 6 bases not matched to a gene. The chain's CDR3 is CASSPQTSGSTDTQYF. The CDR3 nucleotides are TGTGCCAGCAGCCCACAAACTAGCGGGAGCACAGATACGCAGTATTTT.

This clone was observed a handful of times. The V gene is TRBV23-1, the J gene TRBJ2-7; D not resolved. TRBV23-1 is noted as an ORF with a role that remains uncertain. This CDR3 contains 13 residues. V lost 4 bases, J lost 2 bases, and 9 bases lay in between. The CDR3 loop reads CASSRRITYEQYF. The DNA for the CDR3 is TGCGCCAGCAGTCGAAGGATAACCTACGAGCAGTACTTC.

This clone was seen more than once but under ten times. This same CDR3 is encoded by further DNA sequences in the sample. This chain connects TRBV20-1 to TRBJ2-1; D gene uncertain. The CDR3 contains 10 residues. The V gene lost 6 bases and the J gene lost 7 bases, with 7 bases spanning the gap. Looked up from germline, CDR1 is DFQATT and CDR2 is SNEGSKA (reference sequence). Here the CDR3 reads CSAQRNEQFF. The CDR3 DNA sequence: TGCAGTGCCCAGCGTAATGAGCAGTTCTTC.

This clone was seen only a few times. The V gene is TRBV6-5, the J gene TRBJ2-5, with 14 bases identical to TRBD2. After removal of 2 bases from V and 5 bases from J, the junction contained 1 base not matched to a gene. This CDR3 is 15 amino acids long. Germline V gene sequence: CDR1 MNHEY, CDR2 SVGAGI. The CDR3 reads CASSYRLAGGETQYF. CDR3 nucleotide sequence: TGTGCCAGCAGTTACAGACTAGCGGGAGGGGAGACCCAGTACTTC.

The chain has TRBV7-2 and TRBJ2-7, with no clear D. The germline V gene has CDR1 SGHTA and CDR2 FQGNSA. Trimming stripped 1 base from V and 0 bases from J, with 13 bases between. The CDR3 spans 16 residues. The CDR3 here is CASSLEGWTSSYEQYF. The CDR3 region has the DNA TGTGCCAGCAGCTTAGAAGGCTGGACGAGCTCCTACGAGCAGTACTTC. The full variable domain, its missing parts supplied by reference TRBV7-2 and TRBJ2-7, is GAGVSQSPSNKVTEKGKDVELRCDPISGHTALYWYRQSLGQGLEFLIYFQGNSAPDKSGLPSDRFSAERTGGSVSTLTIQRTQQEDSAVYLCASSLEGWTSSYEQYFGPGTRLTVT.

V is TRBV13 and J is TRBJ2-1, with a possible D match to TRBD2 (5 bases). Germline values: CDR1 PRHDT, CDR2 FYEKMQ (reference sequence). V was pared by 4 bases and J by 8 bases, with 18 bases between. CDR3 length: 15 amino acids. The CDR3 sequence: CASSSSGRARYEQFF. Written as DNA, the CDR3 is TGTGCCAGCAGCTCGAGCGGACGGGCGCGGTATGAGCAGTTCTTC.

This rearrangement joins TRBV19 to TRBJ2-3; maybe TRBD1 (6 bases). This CDR3 region has 13 residues. V lost 5 bases and J lost 3, with 9 bases in between. Germline values: CDR1 LNHDA, CDR2 SQIVND (reference sequence). The CDR3 nucleotides read TGTGCCAGTAGTCTGCAGGGGACAGATACGCAGTATTTT. Protein product: CASSLQGTDTQYF.

This chain links TRBV2 with TRBJ2-7, with 7 bases fitting TRBD2. The J segment lost 3 bases and the V segment lost 7 bases, leaving 6 bases of the junction unmatched. This CDR3 comprises 13 residues. Germline CDR1 is SNHLY and CDR2 is FYNNEI. The CDR3 bases are TGTGCCAGCACCGGACTAGGCGGCTACGAGCAGTACTTC. Amino acid sequence: CASTGLGGYEQYF.

This clone was observed a handful of times. The rearrangement links TRBV30 to TRBJ2-1, with a tentative D call TRBD2 (5 bases). Germline CDR1 is GTSNPN and CDR2 is SVGIG (reference sequence). This CDR3 region has 15 residues. V was trimmed by 7 bases and J by 0 bases, leaving 16 bases between them. This CDR3 reads CALAWRASSYNEQFF. In nucleotides, the CDR3 is TGTGCCTTGGCTTGGCGGGCCAGCTCCTACAATGAGCAGTTCTTC.

The genes are TRBV5-4 and TRBJ2-7; D is ambiguous. The CDR3 has 11 amino acids. CDR1 is SGHNT, CDR2 YYREEE, per germline (reference sequence). Deletions cut 2 bases from V and 3 bases from J, with 3 bases between. The CDR3 nucleotides read TGTGCCAGCAGCTTCGGCTACGAGCAGTACTTC. Translating gives CASSFGYEQYF.

V and J are TRBV5-1 and TRBJ2-5; no reliable D call. CDR1 and CDR2 from the germline V gene are SGHRS and YFSETQ. The CDR3 is made up of 14 amino acids. V was shortened by 1 base and J by 5 bases, with 12 bases between the two germline ends. This CDR3 reads CASSLFAGQETQYF. The CDR3 DNA is TGCGCCAGCAGCTTGTTTGCAGGCCAGGAGACCCAGTACTTC.

This clone appeared a few times. The CDR3 DNA reads as TGCAGCGCCAGACAGGGGGCCGGGGAGCAGTACTTC. This encodes CSARQGAGEQYF. The V call is TRBV29-1, the J call TRBJ2-7; 10 bases are a match to TRBD1. In germline, CDR1 is SQVTM, CDR2 ANQGSEA. The CDR3 consists of 12 residues. Trimming took 7 bases from V and 7 from J; bases not matched to a gene: 7.

The V call is TRBV6-1, the J call TRBJ2-5; D is undetermined. Germline V gene lookup returns CDR1 MNHNS and CDR2 SASEGT. The CDR3 runs 13 residues. Between the trimmed V and J ends, which lost 4 bases and 4 bases, there was a span of 10 bases. CDR3 DNA: TGTGCCAGCAGTGTCTTGTTCACAGAGACCCAGTACTTC. Residues: CASSVLFTETQYF.

This clone turned up a few times. This chain uses TRBV6-5 with TRBJ2-1, with a possible D match to TRBD2 (5 bases). Germline V gives CDR1 MNHEY, CDR2 SVGAGI. Trimming shortened V by 4 bases and J by 11 bases, and 18 bases separated the two germline ends. The CDR3 consists of 14 residues. The CDR3 protein is CASSFDWQRRQQFF. The CDR3 nucleotides read TGTGCCAGCAGTTTTGACTGGCAGAGGAGGCAGCAGTTCTTC.

This clone was counted a few times. V and J are TRBV27 and TRBJ2-1; D ambiguous. Per the germline V gene, CDR1 is MNHEY and CDR2 is SMNVEV (reference sequence). The CDR3 contains 13 residues. Trimming left V 3 bases short and J 9 bases short, with 12 bases between. CDR3 protein: CASSFIRDGEQFF. The CDR3 DNA sequence: TGTGCCAGCAGTTTCATAAGGGATGGTGAGCAGTTCTTC.